Listed below are T cell receptor beta chains from one sample, sequenced in a study of lymphopenia after photon versus proton radiotherapy. Some clones are missing from TCRdb's copy, which holds only in-frame ones; the method was immunoSEQ multiplex PCR. The sample has about 42,000 clones; around 83% are singletons. The sequencing here drew on peripheral blood, taken from a patient treated with proton-based radiotherapy. All receptors derive from a woman in her seventies with pancreatic cancer. Both conserved end residues are part of each CDR3. The D gene is left open where the match is weak. Not every row has a clone size; where given, it reads once, few, many or a size class.

size,J,D,V,CDR3,DNA
NA,TRBJ2-2,TRBD2,TRBV7-3,CASSSHPGLAGGVTGELFF,TGTGCCAGCAGCTCCCATCCGGGACTAGCGGGAGGGGTTACCGGGGAGCTGTTTTTT
NA,TRBJ2-7,TRBD2,TRBV19,CASSRGTSSYEQYF,TGTGCCAGTAGCCGGGGGACTAGTTCCTACGAGCAGTACTTC
NA,TRBJ2-3,NA,TRBV7-9,CASSLWTSTDTQYF,TGTGCCAGCAGCTTATGGACTAGCACAGATACGCAGTATTTT
NA,TRBJ1-6,TRBD1,TRBV7-2,CASSLTQGGESPLHF,TGTGCCAGCAGCTTAACGCAGGGGGGGGAGTCACCCCTCCACTTT
NA,TRBJ2-7,TRBD2,TRBV27,CASSPRLAGGSEQYF,TGTGCCAGCAGTCCTCGACTAGCGGGAGGGTCCGAGCAGTACTTC
NA,TRBJ2-7,TRBD2,TRBV19,CASRTSASVNDYEQYF,TGTGCCAGCCGGACTAGCGCGAGCGTGAACGACTACGAGCAGTACTTC
NA,TRBJ1-6,NA,TRBV30,CAWSPRTDNSPLHF,TGTGCCTGGAGCCCGCGGACGGATAATTCACCCCTCCACTTT
few,TRBJ2-7,TRBD1,TRBV30,CAWSTGPLRDRALGQYF,TGTGCCTGGAGTACTGGCCCCCTTAGGGACAGGGCCTTAGGGCAGTACTTC
once,TRBJ1-5,NA,TRBV6-1,CASSESGSQPQHF,TGTGCCAGCAGTGAATCCGGGTCTCAGCCCCAGCATTTT
NA,TRBJ2-6,NA,TRBV4-2,CASSHPTASGANVLTF,TGTGCCAGCAGCCACCCTACAGCCTCTGGGGCCAACGTCCTGACTTTC
once,TRBJ2-7,NA,TRBV28,CASSSLLPYRDGNSYEQYF,TGTGCCAGCAGTTCCTTACTACCTTACCGGGACGGAAACTCCTACGAGCAGTACTTC
NA,TRBJ2-5,NA,TRBV5-4,CASSLMQQETQYF,TGTGCCAGCAGCTTGATGCAGCAAGAGACCCAGTACTTC
NA,TRBJ2-3,TRBD2,TRBV19,CASSLSAGGFSTDTQYF,TGTGCCAGTAGTCTATCGGCGGGAGGGTTCAGCACAGATACGCAGTATTTT
few,TRBJ2-1,TRBD2,TRBV18,CASSPPGVGLADVFF,TGTGCCAGCTCACCACCCGGGGTGGGACTAGCGGATGTGTTCTTC
NA,TRBJ2-1,NA,TRBV5-6,CASSPLNREVNEQFF,TGTGCCAGCAGCCCCCTGAACAGGGAGGTCAATGAGCAGTTCTTC
NA,TRBJ2-2,TRBD1,TRBV19,CASRPPGQGWGELFF,TGTGCCAGTAGACCCCCGGGACAGGGTTGGGGGGAGCTGTTTTTT
NA,TRBJ2-5,NA,TRBV2,CASSERGVGSRETQYF,TGTGCCAGCAGTGAAAGGGGGGTGGGGAGTCGAGAGACCCAGTACTTC
NA,TRBJ1-4,NA,TRBV5-1,CASSSAGTTNEKLFF,TGCGCCAGCAGCTCGGCAGGGACAACTAATGAAAAACTGTTTTTT
NA,TRBJ2-7,NA,TRBV19,CASSLAESIYEQYF,TGTGCCAGTAGTCTGGCTGAATCGATCTACGAGCAGTACTTC
NA,TRBJ1-6,NA,TRBV4-1,CASSQEGGGSNSPLHF,TGCGCCAGCAGCCAAGAGGGGGGGGGCTCGAATTCACCCCTCCACTTT
NA,TRBJ2-1,NA,TRBV5-4,CASSPEYNEQFF,TGTGCCAGCAGCCCTGAATACAATGAGCAGTTCTTC
NA,TRBJ2-5,TRBD1,TRBV11-3,CASSQTGQFQETQYF,TGTGCCAGCAGCCAAACGGGACAGTTCCAAGAGACCCAGTACTTC
NA,TRBJ2-1,TRBD2,TRBV5-1,CASYPVAGGGHEQFF,TGCGCCAGCTACCCTGTAGCGGGAGGGGGGCATGAGCAGTTCTTC
NA,TRBJ2-7,NA,TRBV7-2,CASQFIRDGSSYEQYF,TGTGCCAGCCAATTCATTCGTGACGGGTCCTCCTACGAGCAGTACTTC
NA,TRBJ1-4,NA,TRBV2,CASSGNTGNEKLFF,TGTGCCAGCAGTGGGAACACAGGGAATGAAAAACTGTTTTTT
NA,TRBJ2-1,NA,TRBV28,CASSPFGRNNEQFF,TGTGCCAGCAGTCCCTTCGGCAGGAACAATGAGCAGTTCTTC
NA,TRBJ2-1,NA,TRBV28,CASSSYPGGTGSSYNEQFF,TGTGCCAGCAGTTCGTACCCGGGGGGGACAGGGAGCTCCTACAATGAGCAGTTCTTC
NA,TRBJ2-1,NA,TRBV11-3,CASSFRGEQFF,TGTGCCAGCAGCTTCAGGGGTGAGCAGTTCTTC
NA,TRBJ2-2,NA,TRBV21-1,CASSKVPRTSGYTGELFF,TGTGCCAGCAGCAAAGTACCCCGGACTAGCGGTTACACCGGGGAGCTGTTTTTT
NA,TRBJ2-1,NA,TRBV6-1,CASSEMGNEQFF,TGTGCCAGCAGTGAGATGGGCAATGAGCAGTTCTTC
once,TRBJ2-3,NA,TRBV7-9,CASSESTDTQYF,TGTGCCAGCAGCGAGAGCACAGATACGCAGTATTTT
NA,TRBJ2-6,NA,TRBV27,CASSLQNSGANVLTF,TGTGCCAGCAGTTTACAGAACTCTGGGGCCAACGTCCTGACTTTC
NA,TRBJ2-3,NA,TRBV5-4,CASKLVATDTQYF,TGTGCCAGCAAATTGGTGGCAACAGATACGCAGTATTTT
once,TRBJ1-1,TRBD1,TRBV9,CASSFRTGGTEAFF,TGTGCCAGCAGCTTCCGGACAGGGGGCACTGAAGCTTTCTTT
NA,TRBJ1-2,NA,TRBV2,CASKSSYYGYTF,TGTGCCAGCAAAAGCTCTTACTATGGCTACACCTTC
NA,TRBJ2-3,NA,TRBV7-2,CASSPSRLASTDTQYF,TGTGCCAGCAGCCCTAGTCGATTAGCTAGCACAGATACGCAGTATTTT
NA,TRBJ2-3,NA,TRBV19,CASSIRLQKTDTQYF,TGTGCCAGTAGTATTCGGCTCCAAAAAACAGATACGCAGTATTTT
NA,TRBJ2-1,NA,TRBV28,CASSLIFRTLNYNEQFF,TGTGCCAGCAGTTTAATTTTTCGTACGCTGAACTACAATGAGCAGTTCTTC
NA,TRBJ2-1,TRBD2,TRBV12-5,CASGSRMGLAGGYSYNEQFF,TGTGCTAGTGGTTCTAGGATGGGACTAGCGGGAGGGTACTCCTACAATGAGCAGTTCTTC
NA,TRBJ2-1,TRBD1,TRBV28,CASSFSGQGPNEQFF,TGTGCCAGCAGTTTTTCTGGACAGGGCCCGAATGAGCAGTTCTTC
NA,TRBJ2-1,TRBD2,TRBV5-1,CASSEGPSGSINEQFF,TGCGCCAGCAGCGAAGGGCCTAGCGGGAGCATTAATGAGCAGTTCTTC
NA,TRBJ1-2,TRBD1,TRBV19,CASSIPGTGYGYTF,TGTGCCAGTAGTATACCCGGGACAGGGTATGGCTACACCTTC
NA,TRBJ1-1,NA,TRBV11-3,CASSQGVEAFF,TGTGCCAGCAGCCAAGGGGTTGAAGCTTTCTTT
NA,TRBJ2-3,TRBD2,TRBV9,CASSVGGETSGSTDTQYF,TGTGCCAGCAGCGTGGGAGGGGAGACTAGCGGGAGCACAGATACGCAGTATTTT
few,TRBJ2-7,NA,TRBV27,CASSFWGISYEQYF,TGTGCCAGCAGTTTCTGGGGGATTTCCTACGAGCAGTACTTC
once,TRBJ2-3,TRBD2,TRBV19,CASSTTSGRTDTQYF,TGTGCCAGTAGTACCACTAGCGGACGCACAGATACGCAGTATTTT
NA,TRBJ2-7,TRBD1,TRBV6-1,CASSLNRGYEQYF,TGTGCCAGCAGTTTAAACAGGGGCTACGAGCAGTACTTC
medium-sized,TRBJ2-1,TRBD1,TRBV4-3,CASSQYRGGDEQFF,TGCGCCAGCAGCCAATACAGGGGCGGAGATGAGCAGTTCTTC
NA,TRBJ2-7,NA,TRBV6-5,CAVRGRDEQYF,TGTGCCGTTAGAGGTAGGGACGAGCAGTACTTC
NA,TRBJ1-5,TRBD1,TRBV2,CASRARMTGAPQHF,TGTGCCAGCAGAGCGCGTATGACAGGGGCTCCCCAGCATTTT
NA,TRBJ2-5,NA,TRBV15,CATSRDRGLGETQYF,TGTGCCACCAGCAGAGATAGGGGGTTGGGAGAGACCCAGTACTTC
NA,TRBJ1-1,TRBD1,TRBV9,CASSVWGQGDTEAFF,TGTGCCAGCAGCGTATGGGGACAGGGCGACACTGAAGCTTTCTTT
NA,TRBJ1-3,NA,TRBV30,CAWKSDSTISGNTIYF,TGTGCCTGGAAATCGGACAGTACCATCTCTGGAAACACCATATATTTT
NA,TRBJ1-2,TRBD1,TRBV19,CASSIGTGVNDGYTF,TGTGCCAGTAGTATCGGGACAGGGGTAAATGACGGCTACACCTTC